A selection of T cell receptor beta chains follows, all from one sample in a study of blood T cell repertoires in COVID-19. The table came from immunoSEQ multiplex PCR; TCRdb's copy has only in-frame clones and leaves some out. The profile covers over 95,000 clones, with about 80% appearing a single time and around 8% taken by the ten largest. The sequenced sample consisted of peripheral blood. Receptors were obtained from a woman in her thirties or forties with acute or convalescent COVID-19. Both conserved end residues are part of each CDR3. Fields, in order: clone size, D gene, J gene, V gene, CDR3 DNA, CDR3 protein. The D gene is left open where the match is weak. The size entry is marked missing in some rows and otherwise reads once, few, many or a size class.

abundance: .; d_gene: TRBD1; j_gene: TRBJ2-1; v_gene: TRBV3-1/TRBV3-2; CDR3nt: TGTGCCAGCAGCCAAGAGGGGAACAGGGGGCAGTTCTTC; CDR3aa: CASSQEGNRGQFF
abundance: .; d_gene: .; j_gene: TRBJ2-4; v_gene: TRBV5-5; CDR3nt: TGTGCCAGCAGCCCATCGCAGGGGATTTTGGTGACCAAAAACATTCAGTACTTC; CDR3aa: CASSPSQGILVTKNIQYF
abundance: .; d_gene: TRBD1; j_gene: TRBJ1-2; v_gene: TRBV27; CDR3nt: TGTGCCAGCAGTCGACAGGGGCCTAACTATGGCTACACCTTC; CDR3aa: CASSRQGPNYGYTF
abundance: .; d_gene: .; j_gene: TRBJ2-3; v_gene: TRBV7-9; CDR3nt: TGTGCCAGCAGCCCACAGACAGATACGCAGTATTTT; CDR3aa: CASSPQTDTQYF
abundance: .; d_gene: TRBD2; j_gene: TRBJ2-1; v_gene: TRBV4-1; CDR3nt: TGCGCCAGCAGCCAAGATGGGGCTAGCGGGGAAGGTGAGCAGTTCTTC; CDR3aa: CASSQDGASGEGEQFF
abundance: .; d_gene: TRBD1; j_gene: TRBJ1-1; v_gene: TRBV5-1; CDR3nt: TGCGCCAGCAGCGGACCGGGACAGGGGATCACTGAAGCTTTCTTT; CDR3aa: CASSGPGQGITEAFF
abundance: .; d_gene: TRBD2; j_gene: TRBJ2-3; v_gene: TRBV10-3; CDR3nt: TGTGCCATCAGTGGAGCGGGGGCTGTCGGTCATACGCAGTATTTT; CDR3aa: CAISGAGAVGHTQYF
abundance: .; d_gene: .; j_gene: TRBJ2-5; v_gene: TRBV27; CDR3nt: TGTGCCAGCAGTCCCTACCTGGGGGGAGGTGAGACCCAGTACTTC; CDR3aa: CASSPYLGGGETQYF
abundance: .; d_gene: TRBD1; j_gene: TRBJ2-5; v_gene: TRBV19; CDR3nt: TGTGCCAGCCGACCAGGGGGCCGGGAGACCCAGTACTTC; CDR3aa: CASRPGGRETQYF
abundance: .; d_gene: TRBD1; j_gene: TRBJ2-1; v_gene: TRBV7-2; CDR3nt: TGTGCCAGCAGCACCCGACAGGGGGATTACAATGAGCAGTTCTTC; CDR3aa: CASSTRQGDYNEQFF
abundance: .; d_gene: .; j_gene: TRBJ1-2; v_gene: TRBV7-2; CDR3nt: TGTGCCAGCAGCCCGGACAGCTATGGCTACACCTTC; CDR3aa: CASSPDSYGYTF
abundance: .; d_gene: .; j_gene: TRBJ2-5; v_gene: TRBV7-3; CDR3nt: TGTGCCAGCAGCTTAATCGGTCAAGAGACCCAGTACTTC; CDR3aa: CASSLIGQETQYF
abundance: once; d_gene: .; j_gene: TRBJ1-1; v_gene: TRBV19; CDR3nt: TGTGCCAGTAGTCATCAGGGGAGCACTGAAGCTTTCTTT; CDR3aa: CASSHQGSTEAFF
abundance: .; d_gene: TRBD1; j_gene: TRBJ1-2; v_gene: TRBV29-1; CDR3nt: TGCAGCGCGGGGCTCGGACAGGGGGACAAAGGCTACACCTTC; CDR3aa: CSAGLGQGDKGYTF
abundance: .; d_gene: .; j_gene: TRBJ2-2; v_gene: TRBV28; CDR3nt: TGTGCCAGCAAGGGGCACGTGGGCACCGGGGAGCTGTTTTTT; CDR3aa: CASKGHVGTGELFF
abundance: few; d_gene: .; j_gene: TRBJ2-7; v_gene: TRBV3-1/TRBV3-2; CDR3nt: TGTGCCAGCAGCCATCTCCGTAACTCCTACGAGCAGTACTTC; CDR3aa: CASSHLRNSYEQYF
abundance: few; d_gene: .; j_gene: TRBJ1-1; v_gene: TRBV7-9; CDR3nt: TGTGCCAGCAGCTTAGGGACAAACCGGGACACTGAAGCTTTCTTT; CDR3aa: CASSLGTNRDTEAFF
abundance: .; d_gene: .; j_gene: TRBJ1-3; v_gene: TRBV6-1; CDR3nt: TGTGCCAGCAGTGGAGCGGGCGGAAACACCATATATTTT; CDR3aa: CASSGAGGNTIYF
abundance: .; d_gene: TRBD1; j_gene: TRBJ2-1; v_gene: TRBV19; CDR3nt: TGTGCCAGCCTGCGGGACAGGGTAGGGAATGAGCAGTTCTTC; CDR3aa: CASLRDRVGNEQFF
abundance: few; d_gene: TRBD1; j_gene: TRBJ1-2; v_gene: TRBV11-2; CDR3nt: TGTGCCAGCAACTCAGGGGGCGATGGCTACACCTTC; CDR3aa: CASNSGGDGYTF
abundance: .; d_gene: TRBD1; j_gene: TRBJ1-1; v_gene: TRBV5-1; CDR3nt: TGCGCCAGCAGCGCACAGGGGGCGAACACTGAAGCTTTCTTT; CDR3aa: CASSAQGANTEAFF
abundance: .; d_gene: .; j_gene: TRBJ1-2; v_gene: TRBV5-1; CDR3nt: TGCGCCAGCAGCCCCGGGATCTACTATGGCTACACCTTC; CDR3aa: CASSPGIYYGYTF
abundance: few; d_gene: .; j_gene: TRBJ1-2; v_gene: TRBV4-1; CDR3nt: TGCGCCAGCAGCCAACCAACCGGGTATGGCTACACCTTC; CDR3aa: CASSQPTGYGYTF
abundance: .; d_gene: TRBD1; j_gene: TRBJ1-1; v_gene: TRBV7-2; CDR3nt: TGTGCCAGCAGCTACGGACAGGGATGGACTGAAGCTTTCTTT; CDR3aa: CASSYGQGWTEAFF
abundance: .; d_gene: .; j_gene: TRBJ1-2; v_gene: TRBV2; CDR3nt: TGTGCCAGCAGCCCCGCTAGGGGGGGGAATGGCTACACCTTC; CDR3aa: CASSPARGGNGYTF
abundance: once; d_gene: .; j_gene: TRBJ2-2; v_gene: TRBV11-3; CDR3nt: TGTGCCAGCAGCTTATCCCGTACCGGGGAGCTGTTTTTT; CDR3aa: CASSLSRTGELFF
abundance: .; d_gene: TRBD2; j_gene: TRBJ2-1; v_gene: TRBV18; CDR3nt: TGTGCCAGCTCACCCCTCGAGCGGGGGGCCTACAATGAGCAGTTCTTC; CDR3aa: CASSPLERGAYNEQFF
abundance: .; d_gene: .; j_gene: TRBJ1-1; v_gene: TRBV4-1; CDR3nt: TGCGCCAGCAGCCAAATTTTCGCCCGGGGCCGGGGGGGGCCAATGAACACTGAAGCTTTCTTT; CDR3aa: CASSQIFARGRGGPMNTEAFF
abundance: .; d_gene: .; j_gene: TRBJ1-2; v_gene: TRBV5-1; CDR3nt: TGCGCCAGCAGCCGATCAGGCGAGGGATGGGACTATGGCTACACCTTC; CDR3aa: CASSRSGEGWDYGYTF
abundance: few; d_gene: .; j_gene: TRBJ1-2; v_gene: TRBV3-1/TRBV3-2; CDR3nt: TGTGCCAGCAGCCAAACAGGGACTAACTATGGCTACACCTTC; CDR3aa: CASSQTGTNYGYTF
abundance: .; d_gene: .; j_gene: TRBJ1-5; v_gene: TRBV30; CDR3nt: TGTGCCTGGAGTCCAGCCCAGGGATATGGCAATCAGCCCCAGCATTTT; CDR3aa: CAWSPAQGYGNQPQHF
abundance: once; d_gene: TRBD1; j_gene: TRBJ1-1; v_gene: TRBV4-1; CDR3nt: TGCGCCAGCAGCCAAGAAGGACAGGGGACAGGCACTGAAGCTTTCTTT; CDR3aa: CASSQEGQGTGTEAFF
abundance: few; d_gene: TRBD1; j_gene: TRBJ1-4; v_gene: TRBV25-1; CDR3nt: TGTGCCAGCAGCGACTGGGGACAGGGAGGTGAAAAACTGTTTTTT; CDR3aa: CASSDWGQGGEKLFF
abundance: .; d_gene: .; j_gene: TRBJ2-1; v_gene: TRBV5-5; CDR3nt: TGTGCCAGCAGCTTGGGGTCCGGGGGCTCCTACAATGAGCAGTTCTTC; CDR3aa: CASSLGSGGSYNEQFF
abundance: .; d_gene: TRBD2; j_gene: TRBJ2-3; v_gene: TRBV7-9; CDR3nt: TGTGCCAGCAGCCGGACTAGCGGGGACTTCACAGATACGCAGTATTTT; CDR3aa: CASSRTSGDFTDTQYF
abundance: .; d_gene: .; j_gene: TRBJ2-2; v_gene: TRBV18; CDR3nt: TGTGCCAGCTCACCAGGCTGGCGGGGCTCAGCAGGGGAGCTGTTTTTT; CDR3aa: CASSPGWRGSAGELFF
abundance: .; d_gene: TRBD1; j_gene: TRBJ2-7; v_gene: TRBV29-1; CDR3nt: TGCAGCGCCCAAACCGGGACAGGGTTTTTGGAGCAGTACTTC; CDR3aa: CSAQTGTGFLEQYF
abundance: many; d_gene: TRBD1; j_gene: TRBJ2-2; v_gene: TRBV5-1; CDR3nt: TGCGCCAGCAGACTCGGGACAGGGGGCCCCGGGGAGCTGTTTTTT; CDR3aa: CASRLGTGGPGELFF